This T cell receptor beta chain came from a study of blood T cell repertoires in COVID-19. The method was immunoSEQ multiplex PCR; TCRdb's version includes in-frame clones alone and lacks a portion of them. In the table there are roughly 230,000 clones, 90% of which are singletons. This clone was seen just once. This CDR3 has 10 amino acids. Trimming took off 4 bases at V and 12 bases at J, with 7 bases between the two ends. Germline CDR1 and CDR2: KGHDR and SFDVKD. Input material: peripheral blood. This chain joins TRBV24-1 and TRBJ2-3, with D perhaps matching TRBD1 (5 bases). This TCR came from a woman in her fifties or sixties with COVID-19, enrolled during active disease. CDR3 bases: TGTGCCACCAGTGACAGGGCTCAGTATTTT. Encoded protein: CATSDRAQYF.